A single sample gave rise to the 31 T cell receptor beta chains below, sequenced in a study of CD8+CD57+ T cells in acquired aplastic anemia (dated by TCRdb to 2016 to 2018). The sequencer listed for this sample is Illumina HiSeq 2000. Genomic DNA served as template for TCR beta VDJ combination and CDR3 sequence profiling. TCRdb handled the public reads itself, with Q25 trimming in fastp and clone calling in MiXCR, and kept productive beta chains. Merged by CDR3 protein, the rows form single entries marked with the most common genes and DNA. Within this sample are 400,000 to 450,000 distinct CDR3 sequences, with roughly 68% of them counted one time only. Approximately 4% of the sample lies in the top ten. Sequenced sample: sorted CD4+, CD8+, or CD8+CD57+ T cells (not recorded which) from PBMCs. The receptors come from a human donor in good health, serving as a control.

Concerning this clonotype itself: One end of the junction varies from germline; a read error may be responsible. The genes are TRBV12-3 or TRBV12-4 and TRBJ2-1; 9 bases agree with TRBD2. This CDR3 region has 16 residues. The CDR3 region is CASRLGGGGLGNEQFF. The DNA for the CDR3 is TGCGCCAGCAGGCTGGGCGGGGGGGGCTTAGGGAATGAGCAGTTCTTC.

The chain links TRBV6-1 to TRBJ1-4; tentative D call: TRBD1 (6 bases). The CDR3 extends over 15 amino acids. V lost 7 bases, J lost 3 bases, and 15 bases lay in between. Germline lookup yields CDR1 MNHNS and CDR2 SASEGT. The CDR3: CASTIVGQPNEKLFF. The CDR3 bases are TGTGCCAGCACTATCGTGGGACAACCTAATGAAAAACTGTTTTTT.

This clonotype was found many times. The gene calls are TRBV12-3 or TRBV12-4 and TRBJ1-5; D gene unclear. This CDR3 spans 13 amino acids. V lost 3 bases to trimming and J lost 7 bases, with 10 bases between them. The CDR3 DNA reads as TGTGCCAGCAGTTTGCAGGAGGGCCAGCCCCAGCATTTT. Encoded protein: CASSLQEGQPQHF.

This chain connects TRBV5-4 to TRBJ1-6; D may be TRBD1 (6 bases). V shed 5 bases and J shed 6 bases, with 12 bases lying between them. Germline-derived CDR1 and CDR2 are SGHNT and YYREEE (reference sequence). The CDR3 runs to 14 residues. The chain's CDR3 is CASRNTGTNSPLHF. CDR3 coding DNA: TGTGCCAGCAGGAACACAGGGACTAATTCACCCCTCCACTTT.

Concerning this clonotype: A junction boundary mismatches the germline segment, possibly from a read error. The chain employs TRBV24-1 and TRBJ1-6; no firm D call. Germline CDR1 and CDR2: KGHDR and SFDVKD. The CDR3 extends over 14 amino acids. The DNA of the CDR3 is TGTGCCACCAGTACGGGTCCAAGAGAGTCGTCCCTCGGGTTT. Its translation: CATSTGPRESSLGF.

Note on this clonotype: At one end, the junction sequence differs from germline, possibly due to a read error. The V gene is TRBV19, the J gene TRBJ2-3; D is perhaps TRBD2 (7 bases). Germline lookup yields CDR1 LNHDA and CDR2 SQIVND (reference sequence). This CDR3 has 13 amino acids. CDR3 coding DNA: TGTGCCAGCACCGAACGAGGGGGGGGAAACTTGCTTTTT. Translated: CASTERGGGNLLF.

CDR3 in DNA: TGTGCCAGCAGCTTGGTGCTAATATACAATGAGCAGTTCTTC. Translating gives CASSLVLIYNEQFF. The chain links TRBV7-9 to TRBJ2-1; D remains ambiguous. Per the germline V gene, CDR1 is SEHNR and CDR2 is FQNEAQ (reference sequence). V lost 3 bases to trimming and J lost 4 bases, with 10 bases between them. The CDR3 totals 14 residues.

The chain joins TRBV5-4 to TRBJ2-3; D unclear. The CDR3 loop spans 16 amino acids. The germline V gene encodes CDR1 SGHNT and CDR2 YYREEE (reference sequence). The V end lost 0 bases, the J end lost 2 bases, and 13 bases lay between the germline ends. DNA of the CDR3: TGTGCCAGCAGCTTGGTTCTCGTCGACCCCACAGATACGCAGTATTTT. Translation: CASSLVLVDPTDTQYF. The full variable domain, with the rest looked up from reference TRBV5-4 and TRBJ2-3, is ETGVTQSPTHLIKTRGQQVTLRCSSQSGHNTVSWYQQALGQGPQFIFQYYREEENGRGNFPPRFSGLQFPNYSSELNVNALELDDSALYLCASSLVLVDPTDTQYFGPGTRLTVL.

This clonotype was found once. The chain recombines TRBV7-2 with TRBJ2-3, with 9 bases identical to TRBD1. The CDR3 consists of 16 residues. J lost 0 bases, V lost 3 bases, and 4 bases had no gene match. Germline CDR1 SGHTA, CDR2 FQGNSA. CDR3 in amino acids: CASSFDRGDSTDTQYF. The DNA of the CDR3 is TGTGCCAGCAGCTTCGACAGGGGGGATAGCACAGATACGCAGTATTTT.

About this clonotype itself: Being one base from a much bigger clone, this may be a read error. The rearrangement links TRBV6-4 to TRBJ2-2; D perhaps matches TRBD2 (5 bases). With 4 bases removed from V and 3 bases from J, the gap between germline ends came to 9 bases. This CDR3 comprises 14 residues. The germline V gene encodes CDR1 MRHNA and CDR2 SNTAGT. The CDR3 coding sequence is TGTGCCAGCAGTGGCGGGCAGGACACCGGGGAGCTGTTTTTT. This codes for CASSGGQDTGELFF.

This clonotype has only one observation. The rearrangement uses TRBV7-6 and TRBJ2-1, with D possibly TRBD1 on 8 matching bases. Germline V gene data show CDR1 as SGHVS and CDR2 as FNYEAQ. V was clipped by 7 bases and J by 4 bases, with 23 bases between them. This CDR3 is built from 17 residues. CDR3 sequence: CASNSAAGQAQYNEQFF. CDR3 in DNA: TGTGCCAGCAACAGCGCAGCGGGACAGGCCCAGTACAATGAGCAGTTCTTC.

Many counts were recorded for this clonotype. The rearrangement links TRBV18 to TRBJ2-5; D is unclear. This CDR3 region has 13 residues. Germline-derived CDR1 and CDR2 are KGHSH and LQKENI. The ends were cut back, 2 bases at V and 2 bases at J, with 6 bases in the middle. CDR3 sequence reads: CASSPVGQETQYF. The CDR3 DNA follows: TGTGCCAGCTCACCAGTCGGACAAGAGACCCAGTACTTC.

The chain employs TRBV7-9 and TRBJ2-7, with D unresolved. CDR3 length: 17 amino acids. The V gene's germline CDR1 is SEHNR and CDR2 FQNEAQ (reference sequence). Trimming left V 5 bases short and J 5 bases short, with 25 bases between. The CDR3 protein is CASSVSPANSPGHEQYF. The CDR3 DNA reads TGTGCCAGCAGCGTAAGTCCCGCCAACTCACCCGGCCACGAGCAGTACTTC.

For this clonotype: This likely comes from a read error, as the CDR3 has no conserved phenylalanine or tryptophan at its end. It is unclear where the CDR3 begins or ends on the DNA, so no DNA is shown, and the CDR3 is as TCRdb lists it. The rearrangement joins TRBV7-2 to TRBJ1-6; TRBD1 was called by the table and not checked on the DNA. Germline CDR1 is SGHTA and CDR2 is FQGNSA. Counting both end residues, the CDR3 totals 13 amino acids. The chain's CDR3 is CASRSGQINQLQH.

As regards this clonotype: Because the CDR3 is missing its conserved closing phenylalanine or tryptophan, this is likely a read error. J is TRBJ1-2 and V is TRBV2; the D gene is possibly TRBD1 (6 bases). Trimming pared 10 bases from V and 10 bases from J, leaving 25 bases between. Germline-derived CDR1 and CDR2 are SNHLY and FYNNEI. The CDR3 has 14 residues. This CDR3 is CATSKDRPGAVYTY. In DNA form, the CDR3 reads TGTGCCACCAGCAAAGATAGGCCAGGGGCCGTCTACACCTAC.

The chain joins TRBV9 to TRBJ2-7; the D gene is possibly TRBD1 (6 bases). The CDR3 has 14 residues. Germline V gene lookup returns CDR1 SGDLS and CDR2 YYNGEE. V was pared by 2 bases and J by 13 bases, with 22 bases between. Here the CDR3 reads CASSVQGFSNETYF. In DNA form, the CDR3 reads TGTGCCAGCAGCGTCCAGGGGTTTTCCAACGAGACCTACTTC. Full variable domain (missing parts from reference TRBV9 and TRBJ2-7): DSGVTQTPKHLITATGQRVTLRCSPRSGDLSVYWYQQSLDQGLQFLIQYYNGEERAKGNILERFSAQQFPDLHSELNLSSLELGDSALYFCASSVQGFSNETYFGPGTRLTVT.

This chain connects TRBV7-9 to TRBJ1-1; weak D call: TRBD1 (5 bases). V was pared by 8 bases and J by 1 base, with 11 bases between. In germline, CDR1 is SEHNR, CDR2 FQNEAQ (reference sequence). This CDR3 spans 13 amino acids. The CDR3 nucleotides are TGTGCCAGCCCTGGGCAGGGGAACACTGAAGCTTTCTTT. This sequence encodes CASPGQGNTEAFF.

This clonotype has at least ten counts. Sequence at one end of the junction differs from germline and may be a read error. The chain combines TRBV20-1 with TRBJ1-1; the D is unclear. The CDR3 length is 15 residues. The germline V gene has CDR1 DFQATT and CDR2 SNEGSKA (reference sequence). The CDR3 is CSAAGWGLGNPEAFF. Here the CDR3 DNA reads TGCAGTGCCGCTGGGTGGGGTCTGGGGAACCCTGAAGCTTTCTTT.

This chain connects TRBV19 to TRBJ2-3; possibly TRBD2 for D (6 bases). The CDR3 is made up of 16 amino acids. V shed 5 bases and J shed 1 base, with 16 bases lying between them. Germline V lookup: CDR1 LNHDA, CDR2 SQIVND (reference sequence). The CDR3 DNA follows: TGTGCCAGTAGTCTCTCGATGACTAGGGGCACAGATACGCAGTATTTT. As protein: CASSLSMTRGTDTQYF.

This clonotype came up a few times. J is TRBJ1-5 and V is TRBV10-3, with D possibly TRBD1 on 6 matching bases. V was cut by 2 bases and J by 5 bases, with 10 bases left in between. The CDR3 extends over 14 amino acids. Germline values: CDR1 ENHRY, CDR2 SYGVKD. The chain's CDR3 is CAISEGAGDQPQHF. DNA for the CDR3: TGTGCCATCAGTGAGGGGGCAGGGGATCAGCCCCAGCATTTT.

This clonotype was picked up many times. CDR3 loop: CASSPLQAETQYF. In nucleotides, the CDR3 is TGTGCCAGCAGCCCTCTTCAGGCCGAGACCCAGTACTTC. The chain couples TRBV9 to TRBJ2-5; D unresolved. V was trimmed by 4 bases and J by 5 bases, leaving 12 bases between them. The CDR3 has 13 amino acids. Germline-derived CDR1 and CDR2 are SGDLS and YYNGEE.

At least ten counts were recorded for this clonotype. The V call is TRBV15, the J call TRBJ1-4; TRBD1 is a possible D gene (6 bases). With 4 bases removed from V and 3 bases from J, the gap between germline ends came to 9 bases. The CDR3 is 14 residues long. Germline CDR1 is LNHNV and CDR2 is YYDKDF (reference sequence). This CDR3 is CATSNPGANEKLFF. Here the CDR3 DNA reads TGTGCCACCAGCAACCCAGGGGCTAATGAAAAACTGTTTTTT.

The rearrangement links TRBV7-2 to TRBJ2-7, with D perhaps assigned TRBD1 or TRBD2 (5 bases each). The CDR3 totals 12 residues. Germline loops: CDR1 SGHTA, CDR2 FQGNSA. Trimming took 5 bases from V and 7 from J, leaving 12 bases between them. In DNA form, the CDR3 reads TGTGCCAGCAGCATGGGACCCTTTGAGCAGTACTTC. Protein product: CASSMGPFEQYF.

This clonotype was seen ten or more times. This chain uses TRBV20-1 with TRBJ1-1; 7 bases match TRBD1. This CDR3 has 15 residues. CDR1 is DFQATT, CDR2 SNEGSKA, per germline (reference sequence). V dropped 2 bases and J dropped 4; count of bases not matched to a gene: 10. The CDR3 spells CSARRNSAGGTEAFF. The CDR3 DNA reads TGCAGTGCTAGAAGGAATTCCGCAGGGGGCACTGAAGCTTTCTTT.

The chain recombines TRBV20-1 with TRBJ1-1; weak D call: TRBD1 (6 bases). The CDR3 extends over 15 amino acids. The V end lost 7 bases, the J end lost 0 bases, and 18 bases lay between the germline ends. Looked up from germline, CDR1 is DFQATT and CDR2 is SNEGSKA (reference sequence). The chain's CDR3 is CSEDGTRGLNTEAFF. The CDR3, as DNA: TGCAGTGAAGATGGGACAAGGGGTCTGAACACTGAAGCTTTCTTT.

For the CDR3, the DNA is TGTGCCAGTAGTATCGCTCTGACACGTAAAAATGAAAAACTGTTTTTT. Its protein product is CASSIALTRKNEKLFF. The chain combines TRBV19 with TRBJ1-4, with D unresolved. The CDR3 totals 16 residues. CDR1 is LNHDA, CDR2 SQIVND, per germline (reference sequence). Trimming shortened V by 3 bases and J by 5 bases, and 16 bases separated the two germline ends.

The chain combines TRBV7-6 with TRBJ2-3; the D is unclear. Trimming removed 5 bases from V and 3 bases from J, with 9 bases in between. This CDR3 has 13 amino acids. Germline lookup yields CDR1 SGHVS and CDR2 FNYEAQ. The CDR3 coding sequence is TGTGCCAGCAGCCATGCGTTTACAGATACGCAGTATTTT. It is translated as CASSHAFTDTQYF.

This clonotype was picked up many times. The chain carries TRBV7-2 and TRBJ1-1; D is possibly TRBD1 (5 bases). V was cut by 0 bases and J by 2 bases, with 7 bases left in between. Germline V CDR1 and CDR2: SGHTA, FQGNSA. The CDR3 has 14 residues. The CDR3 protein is CASSLATVNTEAFF. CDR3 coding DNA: TGTGCCAGCAGCTTAGCGACAGTCAACACTGAAGCTTTCTTT.

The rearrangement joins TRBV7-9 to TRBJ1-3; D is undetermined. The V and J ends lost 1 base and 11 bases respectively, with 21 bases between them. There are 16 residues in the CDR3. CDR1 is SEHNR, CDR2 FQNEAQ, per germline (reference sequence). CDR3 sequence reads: CASSLEGEAGNSPIYF. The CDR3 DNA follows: TGTGCCAGCAGCTTAGAGGGAGAGGCGGGCAATTCACCCATATATTTT.

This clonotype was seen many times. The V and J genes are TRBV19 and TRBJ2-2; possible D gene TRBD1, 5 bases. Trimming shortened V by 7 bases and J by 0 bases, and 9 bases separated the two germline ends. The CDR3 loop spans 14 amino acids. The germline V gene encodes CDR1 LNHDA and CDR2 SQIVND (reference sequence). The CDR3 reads CASIATANTGELFF. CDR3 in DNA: TGTGCCAGTATTGCGACAGCGAACACCGGGGAGCTGTTTTTT.

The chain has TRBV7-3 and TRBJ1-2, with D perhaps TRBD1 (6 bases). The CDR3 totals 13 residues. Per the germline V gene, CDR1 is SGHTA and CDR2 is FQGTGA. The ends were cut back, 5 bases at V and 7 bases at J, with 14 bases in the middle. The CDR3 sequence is CASSRTGGPGYTF. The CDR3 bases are TGTGCCAGCAGCCGAACTGGGGGGCCTGGCTACACCTTC.